The 29 T cell receptor beta chains below were found in one sample sequenced in a study of T cells after posttransplantation cyclophosphamide. TCRdb's copy holds only in-frame clones and misses some; the assay was immunoSEQ multiplex PCR. The sample has tens of thousands of clones, 86% seen once. Sequencing used PBMCs. Receptor source: a man aged 25-45 years with a blood cancer, CMV-positive, and with a related stem cell donor.

This rearrangement joins TRBV5-1 to TRBJ2-1, with a tentative D call TRBD2 (6 bases). The CDR3 runs 15 residues. Per the germline V gene, CDR1 is SGHRS and CDR2 is YFSETQ. Trimming pared 1 base from V and 9 bases from J, leaving 17 bases between. The CDR3 coding sequence is TGCGCCAGCAGCTTGAATGGGGGGAGTAACGCTGAGCAGTTCTTC. This translates into CASSLNGGSNAEQFF. Variable domain in full (rest from reference TRBV5-1 and TRBJ2-1): KAGVTQTPRYLIKTRGQQVTLSCSPISGHRSVSWYQQTPGQGLQFLFEYFSETQRNKGNFPGRFSGRQFSNSRSEMNVSTLELGDSALYLCASSLNGGSNAEQFFGPGTRLTVL.

The rearrangement uses TRBV7-8 and TRBJ2-2; the D gene is possibly TRBD2 (5 bases). The CDR3 is 12 residues long. The germline CDR1 and CDR2 sequences are SGHVS and FQNEAQ. Trimming removed 7 bases from V and 6 bases from J, with 9 bases in between. CDR3: CASTRGSGELFF. CDR3 sequence (DNA): TGTGCCAGCACCCGGGGATCCGGGGAGCTGTTTTTT.

The V gene is TRBV7-6, the J gene TRBJ2-1; 10 bases fit TRBD2. Trimming removed 4 bases from V and 9 bases from J; junction bases left unmatched: 6. The CDR3 is made up of 14 amino acids. The germline V gene encodes CDR1 SGHVS and CDR2 FNYEAQ. The CDR3 nucleotides read TGTGCCAGCAGCTCGTCTAGCGGGAGAAGTGAGCAGTTCTTC. This codes for CASSSSSGRSEQFF.

The V call is TRBV11-2, the J call TRBJ2-7; D is unclear. The V end was cut by 5 bases, the J end by 2 bases, with 16 bases between. Germline V gene sequence: CDR1 SGHAT, CDR2 FQNNGV. The CDR3 loop spans 15 amino acids. In nucleotides, the CDR3 is TGTGCCAGCAGCCCCCTCCGTAGCCCAACCTACGAGCAGTACTTC. It codes for CASSPLRSPTYEQYF.

This clone was picked up one time. The chain links TRBV6-6 to TRBJ2-5; possibly TRBD1 for D (6 bases). In germline, CDR1 is MNHNY, CDR2 SVGAGI (reference sequence). V lost 8 bases, J lost 2 bases, and 21 bases lay in between. This CDR3 is built from 16 residues. CDR3 DNA: TGTGCCAGCTCCAATAACAGGGACCTGAATCAAGAGACCCAGTACTTC. Protein product: CASSNNRDLNQETQYF.

This chain uses TRBV11-2 with TRBJ2-7, with a possible D match to TRBD2 (6 bases). V was pared by 1 base and J by 7 bases, with 11 bases between. Germline lookup yields CDR1 SGHAT and CDR2 FQNNGV. The CDR3 is 13 residues long. The CDR3 nucleotides are TGTGCCAGCAGCTTAGCGGGAGCACAAGAGCAGTACTTC. It translates to CASSLAGAQEQYF.

The chain combines TRBV6-5 with TRBJ1-5; D is unclear. The CDR3 covers 14 residues. Trimming shortened V by 2 bases and J by 6 bases, and 11 bases separated the two germline ends. Germline V lookup: CDR1 MNHEY, CDR2 SVGAGI. The CDR3 nucleotides are TGTGCCAGCAGTTACGGCGGGGAGGGTCAGCCCCAGCATTTT. As protein: CASSYGGEGQPQHF.

The chain recombines TRBV30 with TRBJ2-7, with D unresolved. The CDR3 length is 13 residues. Trimming stripped 1 base from V and 3 bases from J, with 10 bases between. Germline CDR1 and CDR2: GTSNPN and SVGIG (reference sequence). Here the CDR3 DNA reads TGTGCCTGGAGTGCGAACTCCGACTACGAGCAGTACTTC. This codes for CAWSANSDYEQYF.

The chain has TRBV6-5 and TRBJ1-2; 9 nucleotides line up with TRBD1. V shed 6 bases, J shed 6 bases, and the junction held 8 bases outside the gene matches. This CDR3 has 14 amino acids. Germline V CDR1 and CDR2: MNHEY, SVGAGI. The CDR3 region is CASSPGDRVDGYTF. For the CDR3, the DNA is TGTGCCAGCAGCCCGGGGGACAGGGTCGATGGCTACACCTTC.

In its sample, this clone was seen once. The rearrangement joins TRBV27 to TRBJ2-7; TRBD2 aligns across 7 bases. V dropped 2 bases and J dropped 2; count of bases not matched to a gene: 9. Germline V lookup: CDR1 MNHEY, CDR2 SMNVEV (reference sequence). The CDR3 runs 16 residues. The CDR3 sequence is CASSLGRLADPYEQYF. The CDR3 DNA is TGTGCCAGCAGTTTAGGTCGGCTAGCGGACCCCTACGAGCAGTACTTC.

The chain joins TRBV28 to TRBJ2-7; 7 bases match TRBD2. J gave up 2 bases and V 5 bases, and 12 bases lay outside the gene matches. The CDR3 loop spans 16 amino acids. Per germline, CDR1 MDHEN and CDR2 SYDVKM. The CDR3 nucleotides read TGTGCCAGCAGTCCAACCAGCGGGGCCTCCACCTACGAGCAGTACTTC. Translated, it gives CASSPTSGASTYEQYF.

V usage is TRBV27 and J usage is TRBJ1-4; tentative D call: TRBD1 (5 bases). The CDR3 is made up of 14 amino acids. The germline V and J ends were trimmed by 9 bases and 5 bases, with 16 bases remaining between them. Germline V gives CDR1 MNHEY, CDR2 SMNVEV (reference sequence). The CDR3 protein is CASAPGPSNEKLFF. CDR3 in DNA: TGTGCCAGTGCACCAGGGCCTTCGAATGAAAAACTGTTTTTT.

The gene calls are TRBV7-3 and TRBJ2-5; 7 nucleotides align to TRBD2. The CDR3 is 12 amino acids. From germline, CDR1 is SGHTA and CDR2 FQGTGA. The V gene end was trimmed by 4 bases and the J gene end by 4 bases; junction bases not matched to a gene: 0. The CDR3 DNA follows: TGTGCCAGCAGCTCGGGGGGAGAGACCCAGTACTTC. This translates into CASSSGGETQYF.

The CDR3 reads CATSIQGGSETQYF. In DNA, the CDR3 is TGTGCCACCAGCATCCAAGGGGGCTCGGAGACCCAGTACTTC. J is TRBJ2-5 and V is TRBV15; TRBD1 aligns across 7 bases. The CDR3 consists of 14 residues. From germline, CDR1 is LNHNV and CDR2 YYDKDF (reference sequence). Trimming at V came to 4 bases and at J to 5 bases, leaving 7 bases not matched to a gene.

The V and J genes are TRBV7-2 and TRBJ2-4; TRBD1 matches 12 bases. CDR3 size: 19 residues. The V and J ends lost 1 base and 3 bases, in that order; junction bases with no gene match: 10. From germline, CDR1 is SGHTA and CDR2 FQGNSA. The CDR3 bases are TGTGCCAGCAGCTTAGTGGGGACAGGGGGCGGGCGAGGCAAAAACATTCAGTACTTC. This encodes CASSLVGTGGGRGKNIQYF.

The CDR3 spells CASSLGLAGGQGEQYF. The CDR3 nucleotides read TGTGCCAGCAGCTTAGGGCTAGCGGGAGGGCAGGGGGAGCAGTACTTC. The rearrangement uses TRBV7-2 and TRBJ2-7, with 12 nucleotides matching TRBD2. The CDR3 loop spans 16 amino acids. Germline CDR1 reads SGHTA; CDR2 reads FQGNSA. The V and J ends lost 1 base and 7 bases, in that order; junction bases with no gene match: 8. Based on the CDR3 plus reference TRBV7-2 and TRBJ2-7, the full variable domain is GAGVSQSPSNKVTEKGKDVELRCDPISGHTALYWYRQSLGQGLEFLIYFQGNSAPDKSGLPSDRFSAERTGGSVSTLTIQRTQQEDSAVYLCASSLGLAGGQGEQYFGPGTRLTVT.

The chain joins TRBV2 to TRBJ2-7; 12 bases match TRBD2. Germline V CDR1 and CDR2: SNHLY, FYNNEI. This CDR3 contains 15 residues. J was trimmed by 3 bases and V by 7 bases; bases with no gene match: 7. In DNA, the CDR3 is TGTGCCAGCATTACTAGCGGGAGGAAATTCTACGAGCAGTACTTC. Translation gives CASITSGRKFYEQYF.

The chain links TRBV4-1 to TRBJ1-2; possibly TRBD1 for D (6 bases). Germline V gene sequence: CDR1 MGHRA, CDR2 YSYEKL. Trimming took off 1 base at V and 2 bases at J, with 11 bases between the two ends. The length of the CDR3 is 15 residues. The CDR3: CASSQGAGQNYGYTF. Written as DNA, the CDR3 is TGCGCCAGCAGCCAAGGCGCAGGACAGAACTATGGCTACACCTTC.

The chain recombines TRBV13 with TRBJ2-1; 11 bases line up with TRBD1. J was trimmed by 8 bases and V by 4 bases; bases with no gene match: 13. Germline V gene data show CDR1 as PRHDT and CDR2 as FYEKMQ (reference sequence). There are 17 residues in the CDR3. The CDR3: CASSSGEGTGGSDEQFF. The CDR3 nucleotides read TGTGCCAGCAGCTCCGGGGAGGGGACAGGGGGGAGCGATGAGCAGTTCTTC. Together with reference TRBV13 and TRBJ2-1, the CDR3 gives the full variable domain: AAGVIQSPRHLIKEKRETATLKCYPIPRHDTVYWYQQGPGQDPQFLISFYEKMQSDKGSIPDRFSAQQFSDYHSELNMSSLELGDSALYFCASSSGEGTGGSDEQFFGPGTRLTVL.

This clone was seen a single time. V gene TRBV6-1 combines with J gene TRBJ1-5; no definite D call. The germline V gene encodes CDR1 MNHNS and CDR2 SASEGT. The V end was cut by 2 bases, the J end by 3 bases, with 17 bases between. This CDR3 has 17 residues. The CDR3 loop reads CASSESFVHLPNQPQHF. CDR3 DNA sequence: TGTGCCAGCAGTGAATCGTTTGTTCACCTACCCAATCAGCCCCAGCATTTT.

The V and J genes are TRBV4-2 and TRBJ1-5; a weak D match, TRBD1 (6 bases). The V end was cut by 4 bases, the J end by 4 bases, with 17 bases between. This CDR3 is 16 amino acids long. CDR1 and CDR2 from the germline V gene are LGHNA and YNFKEQ. CDR3 protein: CASSLTGQGPNQPQHF. The CDR3, as DNA: TGTGCCAGCAGCCTCACAGGGCAGGGACCTAATCAGCCCCAGCATTTT.

This clone appeared a single time. V is TRBV21-1 and J is TRBJ2-7; the table's D call, TRBD2, has no DNA check behind it. TRBV21-1 is classified as a pseudogene. There are 15 residues in the CDR3. Here the CDR3 reads CASSKPLLAIYEQYF. CDR3 in DNA: TGTGCCAGCAGCAAACCGCTACTAGCTATCTACGAGCAGTACTTC.

The chain employs TRBV11-2 and TRBJ2-1; 7 bases agree with TRBD2. CDR3 size: 16 residues. V lost 1 base to trimming and J lost 3 bases; unmatched junction nucleotides: 6. Germline loops: CDR1 SGHAT, CDR2 FQNNGV. Here the CDR3 DNA reads TGTGCCAGCAGCTTAGGAGTGGGAGGGTTCTACAATGAGCAGTTCTTC. This sequence encodes CASSLGVGGFYNEQFF.

The chain uses TRBV7-2 and TRBJ2-7; 8 bases are shared with TRBD2. This CDR3 is built from 13 residues. Germline V gene sequence: CDR1 SGHTA, CDR2 FQGNSA. V shed 6 bases and J 5 bases; nucleotides not matched to a gene: 6. The DNA for the CDR3 is TGTGCCAGCAGAAGACTAGCGACAAACGAGCAGTACTTC. This sequence encodes CASRRLATNEQYF.

The chain joins TRBV19 to TRBJ1-2; the D is unclear. With 10 bases removed from V and 5 bases from J, the gap between germline ends came to 17 bases. Germline loops: CDR1 LNHDA, CDR2 SQIVND (reference sequence). The CDR3 extends over 13 amino acids. The CDR3, as DNA: TGTGCCACCCACGCCGGGGATGGGTATGGCTACACCTTC. Amino acids: CATHAGDGYGYTF.

This clone was seen a handful of times. Within the sample, other DNA sequences also encode this same CDR3. The J gene is TRBJ2-7, the V gene TRBV19; tentative D call: TRBD1 (6 bases). Germline loops: CDR1 LNHDA, CDR2 SQIVND (reference sequence). The V end lost 4 bases, the J end lost 4 bases, and 8 bases lay between the germline ends. This CDR3 region has 12 residues. The CDR3 protein is CASSTDSYEQYF. As DNA, the CDR3 is TGTGCCAGTAGTACGGACAGTTACGAGCAGTACTTC.

CDR3 sequence: CASIGGVDTEAFF. In DNA, the CDR3 is TGTGCCAGCATAGGGGGAGTGGACACTGAAGCTTTCTTT. V usage is TRBV6-1 and J usage is TRBJ1-1, with D possibly being TRBD1 (6 bases). The ends were cut back, 7 bases at V and 3 bases at J, with 12 bases in the middle. Per the germline V gene, CDR1 is MNHNS and CDR2 is SASEGT. The CDR3 is 13 amino acids.

This rearrangement joins TRBV19 to TRBJ2-5, with TRBD2 identical over 7 bases. CDR1 is LNHDA and CDR2 is SQIVND in the germline V gene (reference sequence). V dropped 7 bases and J dropped 6; count of bases not matched to a gene: 8. This CDR3 region has 13 residues. CDR3 sequence: CASTAGVGKTQYF. In DNA form, the CDR3 reads TGTGCCAGTACCGCGGGGGTCGGGAAGACCCAGTACTTC.

The rearrangement joins TRBV19 to TRBJ1-2; D is ambiguous. CDR1 is LNHDA and CDR2 is SQIVND in the germline V gene (reference sequence). CDR3 length: 15 residues. Trimming cost V 4 bases and J 6 bases, with 18 bases left between them. CDR3 loop: CASSTITSNRDGYTF. The CDR3 region has the DNA TGTGCCAGTAGTACTATCACCTCCAACAGAGATGGCTACACCTTC.